This T cell receptor beta chain was sequenced in a study of T cells in tuberculosis. Background on the study: T cells were selected with CD1B tetramers loaded with glucose monomycolate. Study-wide results and caveats: Shorter CDR3-alpha in active tuberculosis partly drove smaller distances. Active tuberculosis TCR-alpha repertoires lay closer to GMM-specific TCRs than IGRA-negative controls, suggesting clonal expansion.

Unsorted cryopreserved PBMC were sequenced, averaging approximately 100,000 T cells per clinical donor. Turning to this clone: Its target is not known.

Profiled with immunoSEQ multiplex PCR; TCRdb holds only in-frame clones, not every one. The data contain 35,000 to 40,000 clones, around 93% of them seen just once; the ten biggest clones take up 9.5% to 13%. The clonotype was recovered from a donor between 10 and 29 years old with latent tuberculosis or without tuberculosis infection. Some clones in this sample may be carry-over from other donors' samples. Sequencing was done on a sample of PBMCs.

The CDR3 nucleotides are TGTGCCAGCAGCGCCGGGACAGGGGCCAAAGTTTTCCACGAGCAGTACTTC. Its translation is CASSAGTGAKVFHEQYF. The V call is TRBV5-6, the J call TRBJ2-7; 10 positions agree with TRBD1. V lost 4 bases, J lost 5 bases, and 15 bases stayed unmatched. Germline CDR1 reads SGHDT; CDR2 reads YYEEEE. The CDR3 is 17 residues long.